This T cell receptor (beta chain) was observed in a study of PD-1 blockade in classical Hodgkin lymphoma. Whole-study findings and limits: Complete responders' baseline diversity resembled that of newly diagnosed patients.

To note about this clone: Its matching antigen is unknown.

This CDR3 comprises 11 residues. Between the trimmed V and J ends, which lost 3 bases and 3 bases, there was a span of 4 bases. Germline loops: CDR1 GTSNPN, CDR2 SVGIG (reference sequence). Each patient experienced a relapse that followed autologous stem cell transplantation, and brentuximab vedotin exposure varied. Patients showed best responses of complete response, partial response or progressive disease. Sequencing was performed with immunoSEQ multiplex PCR; in TCRdb, only in-frame clones are kept and a portion is missing. The sample holds more than 45,000 clones; 80% to 95% are singletons and the top ten take roughly a tenth.

The sequence was obtained from a human donor with classical Hodgkin lymphoma. The gene calls are TRBV30 and TRBJ2-3; D gene ambiguous. The sequencing here drew on peripheral blood mononuclear cells (PBMCs), taken before the second cycle of nivolumab. Here the CDR3 DNA reads TGTGCCTGGAGCGGTACAGATACGCAGTATTTT. Translation: CAWSGTDTQYF.